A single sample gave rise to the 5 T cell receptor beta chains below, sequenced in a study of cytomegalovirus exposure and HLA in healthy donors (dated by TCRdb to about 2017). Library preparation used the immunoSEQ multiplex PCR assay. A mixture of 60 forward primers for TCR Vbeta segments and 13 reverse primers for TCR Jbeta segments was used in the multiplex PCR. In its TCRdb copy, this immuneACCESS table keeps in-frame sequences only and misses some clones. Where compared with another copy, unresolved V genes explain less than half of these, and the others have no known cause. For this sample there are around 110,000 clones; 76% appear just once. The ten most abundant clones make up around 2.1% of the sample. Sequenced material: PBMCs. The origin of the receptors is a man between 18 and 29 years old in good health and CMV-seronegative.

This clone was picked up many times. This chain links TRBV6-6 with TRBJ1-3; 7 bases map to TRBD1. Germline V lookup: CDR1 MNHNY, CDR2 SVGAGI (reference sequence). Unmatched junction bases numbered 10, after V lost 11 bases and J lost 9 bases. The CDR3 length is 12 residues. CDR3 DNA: TGTGCCTCGGGACAGTGGGAAAGCACCATATATTTT. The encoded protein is CASGQWESTIYF.

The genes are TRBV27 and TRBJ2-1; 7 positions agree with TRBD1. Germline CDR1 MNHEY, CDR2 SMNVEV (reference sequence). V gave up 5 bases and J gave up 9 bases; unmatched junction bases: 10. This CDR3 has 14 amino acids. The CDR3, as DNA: TGTGCCAGCAGTACTTCAGGGGGTTATGGTGAGCAGTTCTTC. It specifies CASSTSGGYGEQFF.

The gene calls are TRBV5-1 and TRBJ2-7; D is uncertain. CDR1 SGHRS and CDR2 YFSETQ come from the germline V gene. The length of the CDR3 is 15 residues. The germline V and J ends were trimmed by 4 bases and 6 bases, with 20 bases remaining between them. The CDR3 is CASSLTPGLPPEQYF. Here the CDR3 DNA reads TGCGCCAGCAGCCTTACGCCGGGTTTGCCCCCCGAGCAGTACTTC. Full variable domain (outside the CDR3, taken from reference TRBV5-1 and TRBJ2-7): KAGVTQTPRYLIKTRGQQVTLSCSPISGHRSVSWYQQTPGQGLQFLFEYFSETQRNKGNFPGRFSGRQFSNSRSEMNVSTLELGDSALYLCASSLTPGLPPEQYFGPGTRLTVT.

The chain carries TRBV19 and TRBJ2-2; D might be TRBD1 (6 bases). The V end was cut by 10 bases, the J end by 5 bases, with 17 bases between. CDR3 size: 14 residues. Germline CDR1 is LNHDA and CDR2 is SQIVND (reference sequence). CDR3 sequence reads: CATLGRQGTGELFF. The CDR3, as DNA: TGTGCCACATTAGGCAGGCAGGGGACCGGGGAGCTGTTTTTT.

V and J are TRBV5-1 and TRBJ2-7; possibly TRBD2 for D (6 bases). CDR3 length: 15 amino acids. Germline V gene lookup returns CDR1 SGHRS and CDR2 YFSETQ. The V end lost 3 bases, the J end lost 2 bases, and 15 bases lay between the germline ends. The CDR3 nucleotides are TGCGCCAGCAGCTCGGGGGTAGGGTGGGCCTACGAGCAGTACTTC. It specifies CASSSGVGWAYEQYF.